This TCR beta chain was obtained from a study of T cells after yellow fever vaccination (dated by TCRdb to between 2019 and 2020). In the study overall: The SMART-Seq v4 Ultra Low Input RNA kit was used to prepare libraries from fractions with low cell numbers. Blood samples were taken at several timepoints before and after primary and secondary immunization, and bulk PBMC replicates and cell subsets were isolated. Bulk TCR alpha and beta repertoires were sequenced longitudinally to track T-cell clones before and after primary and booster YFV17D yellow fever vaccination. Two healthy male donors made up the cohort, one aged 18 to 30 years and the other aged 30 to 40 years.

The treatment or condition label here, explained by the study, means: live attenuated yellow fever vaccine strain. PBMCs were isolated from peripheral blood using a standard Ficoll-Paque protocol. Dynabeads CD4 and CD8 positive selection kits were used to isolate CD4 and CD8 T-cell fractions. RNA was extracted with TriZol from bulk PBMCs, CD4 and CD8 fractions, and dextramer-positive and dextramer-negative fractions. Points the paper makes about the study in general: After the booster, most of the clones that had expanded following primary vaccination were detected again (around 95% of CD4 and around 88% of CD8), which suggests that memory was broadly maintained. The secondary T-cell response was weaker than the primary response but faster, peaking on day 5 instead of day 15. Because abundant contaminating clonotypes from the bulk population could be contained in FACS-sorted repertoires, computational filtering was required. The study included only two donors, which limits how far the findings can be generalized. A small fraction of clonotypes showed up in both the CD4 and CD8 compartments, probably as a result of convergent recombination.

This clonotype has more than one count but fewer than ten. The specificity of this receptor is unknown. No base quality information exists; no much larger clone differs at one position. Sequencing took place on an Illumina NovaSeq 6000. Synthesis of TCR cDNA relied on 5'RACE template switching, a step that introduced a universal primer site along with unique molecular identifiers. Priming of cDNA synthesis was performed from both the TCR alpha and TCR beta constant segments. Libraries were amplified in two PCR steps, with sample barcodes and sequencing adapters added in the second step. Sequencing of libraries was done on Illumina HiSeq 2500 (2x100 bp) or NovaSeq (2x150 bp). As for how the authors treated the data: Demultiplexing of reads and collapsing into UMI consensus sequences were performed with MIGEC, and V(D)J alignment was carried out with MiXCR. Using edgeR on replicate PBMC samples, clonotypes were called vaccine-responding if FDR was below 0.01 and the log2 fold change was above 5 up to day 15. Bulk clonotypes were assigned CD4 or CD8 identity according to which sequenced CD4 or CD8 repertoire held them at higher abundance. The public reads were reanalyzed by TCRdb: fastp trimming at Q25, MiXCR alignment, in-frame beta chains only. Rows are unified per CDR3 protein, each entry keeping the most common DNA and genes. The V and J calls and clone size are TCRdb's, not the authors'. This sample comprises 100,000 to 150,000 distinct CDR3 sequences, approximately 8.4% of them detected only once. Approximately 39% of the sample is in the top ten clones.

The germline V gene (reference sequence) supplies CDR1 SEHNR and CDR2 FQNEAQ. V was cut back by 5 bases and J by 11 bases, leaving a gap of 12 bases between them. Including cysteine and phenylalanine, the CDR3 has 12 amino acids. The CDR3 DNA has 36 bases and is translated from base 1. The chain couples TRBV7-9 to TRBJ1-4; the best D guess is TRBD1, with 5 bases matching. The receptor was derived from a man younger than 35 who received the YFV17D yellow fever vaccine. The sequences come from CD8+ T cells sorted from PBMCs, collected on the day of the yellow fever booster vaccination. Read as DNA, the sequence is TGTGCCAGCAGCACGGACGGGGGTAAACTGTTTTTT. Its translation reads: CASSTDGGKLFF.